This T cell receptor (beta chain) came from a study of T cell changes during pregnancy in multiple sclerosis (dated by TCRdb to about 2019). Context from the whole study: The study looked at changes in the T cell repertoire across pregnancy in women with multiple sclerosis.

The receptor library was made with the immunoSEQ multiplex PCR assay. TCRdb mirrors the immuneACCESS table, restricted to in-frame sequences. Some clones are absent from its copies; in checked studies, under half trace to an unresolved V gene, and the reason for the others is unknown. The sample profile shows some 30,000 clones; about 90% of them were found once. The ten largest clonotypes hold roughly 5% of the sample. In the germline V gene, CDR1 corresponds to SGHTA and CDR2 to FQGNSA. At the junction V is shortened by 5 bases and J by 3 bases; bases outside the gene matches: 6. Including the terminal cysteine and phenylalanine, the CDR3 comprises 15 residues. This entry keeps only the CDR3 DNA: 45 bases, framed from base 1. In the case of this clone: No cognate antigen has been identified for it. No base-level quality is on record; no much larger clone is a single base apart.

The chain uses TRBV7-2 and TRBJ1-4, and TRBD1 aligns with 7 junction nucleotides. The sequence came from a female donor in good health, enrolled as a control in a pregnancy study. The specimen comprised peripheral blood, sampled in the first trimester of pregnancy. Here the CDR3 is given as CASSLGGWSNEKLFF. The nucleotides are TGTGCCAGCAGCCTAGGGGGCTGGTCTAATGAAAAACTGTTTTTT.